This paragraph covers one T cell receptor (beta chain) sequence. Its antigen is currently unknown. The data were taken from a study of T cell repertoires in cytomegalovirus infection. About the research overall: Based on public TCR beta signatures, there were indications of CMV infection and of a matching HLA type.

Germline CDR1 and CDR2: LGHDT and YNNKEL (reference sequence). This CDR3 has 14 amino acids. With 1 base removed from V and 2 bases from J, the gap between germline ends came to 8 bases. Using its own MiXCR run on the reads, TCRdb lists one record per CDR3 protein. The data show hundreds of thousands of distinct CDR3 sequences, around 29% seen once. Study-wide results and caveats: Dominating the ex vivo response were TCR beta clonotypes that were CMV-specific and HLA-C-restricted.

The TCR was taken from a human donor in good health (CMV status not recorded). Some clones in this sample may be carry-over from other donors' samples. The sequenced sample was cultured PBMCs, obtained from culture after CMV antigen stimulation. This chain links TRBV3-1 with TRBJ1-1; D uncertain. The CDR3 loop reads CASSQASRNTEAFF. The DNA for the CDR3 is TGTGCCAGCAGCCAAGCGTCCCGAAACACTGAAGCTTTCTTT.